This T cell receptor beta chain stems from a study of graft-versus-host responses after intestinal transplantation. Study context: The recipients all started with anti-thymocyte globulin induction and then took tacrolimus and steroids for 2 to 3 years.

The CDR3 consists of 10 residues. V was pared by 2 bases and J by 9 bases, with 3 bases between. Germline V gives CDR1 SGDLS, CDR2 YYNGEE. The method was immunoSEQ multiplex PCR; TCRdb's version includes in-frame clones alone and lacks a portion of them. The sample consists of 99,000 or so clones, roughly 90% of them appearing once. About this clone itself: The target antigen is unknown.

This TCR derives from a human donor who received an intestinal transplant. The chain employs TRBV9 and TRBJ1-5; no definite D call. The sequencing here drew on unstimulated CD4+ T cells sorted from spleen or lymph node cells, taken before intestinal transplant. CDR3 residues: CASSVRPQHF. The CDR3 DNA is TGTGCCAGCAGCGTTCGGCCCCAGCATTTT.